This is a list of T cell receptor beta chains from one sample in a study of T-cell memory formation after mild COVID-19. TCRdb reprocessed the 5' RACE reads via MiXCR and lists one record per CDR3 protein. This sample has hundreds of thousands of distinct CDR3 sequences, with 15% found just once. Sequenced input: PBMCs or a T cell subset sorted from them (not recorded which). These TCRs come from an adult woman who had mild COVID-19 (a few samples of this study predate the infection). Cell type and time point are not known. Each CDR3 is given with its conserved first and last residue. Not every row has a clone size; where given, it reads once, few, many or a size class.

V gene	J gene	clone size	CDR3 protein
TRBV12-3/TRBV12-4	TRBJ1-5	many	CASNRDNRNQPQHF
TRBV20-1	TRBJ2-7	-	CSARDPQREGSYEQYF
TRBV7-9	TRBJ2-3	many	CASSLDVTDTQYF
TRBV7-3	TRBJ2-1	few	CASSLSAYNEQFF
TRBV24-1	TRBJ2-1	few	CATSDLGRSYNEQFF
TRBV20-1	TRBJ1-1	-	CSASQGEMNTEAFF
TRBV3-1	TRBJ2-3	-	CASSSRDSVSTDTQYF
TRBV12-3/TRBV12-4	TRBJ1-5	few	CASSSYGTGAYNQPQHF
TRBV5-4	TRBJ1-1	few	CASSLAGSMNTEAFF
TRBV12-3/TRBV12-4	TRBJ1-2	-	CASSFRDRVGYTF
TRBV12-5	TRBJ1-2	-	CASGPRTGEKGYTF
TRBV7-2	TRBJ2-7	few	CASSLQGALPYEQYF
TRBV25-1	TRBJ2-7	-	CASTAGQGIYEQYF
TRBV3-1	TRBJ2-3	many	CASTPGRVITDTQYF
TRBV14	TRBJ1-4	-	CASSQDAAEKLFF
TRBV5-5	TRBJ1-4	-	CASSSAAGTTNEKLFF
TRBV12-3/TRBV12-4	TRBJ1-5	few	CASSSRGTGGGQPQHF
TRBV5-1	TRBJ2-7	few	CASSLASGGASYEQYF
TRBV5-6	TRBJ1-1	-	CASSPGRFRTEAFF
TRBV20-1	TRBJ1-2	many	CSAPTGRGDYGYTF
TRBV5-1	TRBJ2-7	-	CASSVTKPSHEQYF
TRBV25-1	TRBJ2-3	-	CASSEGSGRADTQYF
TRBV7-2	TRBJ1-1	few	CASSSPRVLNTEAFF
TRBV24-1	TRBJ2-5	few	CATSDTGLAGRETQYF
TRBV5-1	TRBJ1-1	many	CASRMTGGTEAFF
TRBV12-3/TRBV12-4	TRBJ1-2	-	CASSLAPDSGYTF
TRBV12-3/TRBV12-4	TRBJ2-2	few	CASSRGAGSNTGELFF
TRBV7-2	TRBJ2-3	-	CASSLRGLAGNTDTQYF
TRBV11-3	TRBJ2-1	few	CASSLTSGPIKQFF
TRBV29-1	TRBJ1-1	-	CSVENLGGVTEAFF
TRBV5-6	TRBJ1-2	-	CASSLRKDRAGYTF
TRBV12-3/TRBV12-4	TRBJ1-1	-	CASSSLGSDTEAFF
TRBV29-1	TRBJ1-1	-	CSVERPGTREAFF
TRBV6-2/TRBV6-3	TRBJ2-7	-	CASTDGLAGGPGQAPYEQYF
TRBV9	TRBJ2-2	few	CASSPSTRRELFF
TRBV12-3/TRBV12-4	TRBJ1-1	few	CASSPNRYSAEAFF
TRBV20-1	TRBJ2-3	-	CSAPRLAGDHSTDTQYF
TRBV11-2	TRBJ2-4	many	CASNPWGQGANIQYF
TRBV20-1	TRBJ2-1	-	CSARAQTGEVKFF
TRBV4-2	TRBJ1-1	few	CASSLWTIDTEAFF